This TCR beta chain was recorded in a study of blood T cell repertoires in COVID-19. Study-wide background: Samples came from the United States, Italy and Spain, spanning acute and convalescent COVID-19.

The study drew participants aged about 18 to 95 years from 20 to 30 US areas. Clinical history reported by participants formed the basis on which cohorts were assigned. The protocol was immunoSEQ multiplex PCR, while the TCRdb copy is restricted to in-frame clones and leaves out a portion. The sample comprises 240,000 or so clones, approximately 83% of which are singletons, and about 3.5% rests with the top ten. The V end was cut by 3 bases, the J end by 0 bases, with 15 bases between. CDR3 size: 17 residues. The germline CDR1 and CDR2 sequences are MDHEN and SYDVKM. This chain links TRBV28 with TRBJ1-5, with D uncertain. The sequenced sample consisted of PBMCs or T cells enriched from blood (not recorded which). The sequence was obtained from a woman between 40 and 55 years old with acute COVID-19. The CDR3 here is CASSLGTVTYSNQPQHF. For the CDR3, the DNA is TGTGCCAGCAGTTTGGGCACCGTTACTTATAGCAATCAGCCCCAGCATTTT.